This section outlines one T cell receptor beta chain sequence together with its context. The count of this clone is one. Its antigen is still unknown. Base qualities are not recorded, but no much larger clone differs from it by a single base. The CDR3 has 13 amino acids, counting the end cysteine and phenylalanine. CDR3 DNA is the only sequence kept; it has 39 bases, read in frame from the first base. V is cut back by 7 bases and J by 10 bases, with 7 bases in the junction unmatched. CDR1 is given as SNHLY and CDR2 as FYNNEI, both from the germline V gene. The sample belongs to a study of T cell responses to AZD1222 COVID-19 vaccine (dated by TCRdb to about 2021). Notes on the research overall: AZD1222 recipients whose second dose came at about 4 weeks and those whose second dose came at about 12 weeks were combined into one group, since spike-specific TCR depth and breadth did not differ between the two schedules. A total of under 250 trial participants underwent TCR sequencing, of whom 200 to 220 had received two doses of AZD1222 and approximately 26 had received two doses of the MenACWY control vaccine. Trial participants were enrolled by age into 18-55, 56-69 and 70-plus year subgroups, with roughly 160, 29 and 62 TCR-sequenced participants respectively. What the authors observed across the whole study: Nearly half of unique spike-specific TCRs reportedly recognized epitopes outside regions mutated in the B.1.351 and B.1.1.7 variants. After two AZD1222 doses, both the breadth and the depth of spike-specific TCRs were significantly higher than at day 0 and than in MenACWY recipients. Conclusions about previously exposed vaccinees were limited because only 6 or 7 AZD1222 recipients were SARS-CoV-2 seropositive at baseline. Because no day 14 peak-response samples were available, repertoires were characterized only after the peak T cell response. In the small 56-69-year group, the increase in depth fell short of significance, most likely because of low power. CD4 TCRs associated with the vaccine covered the entire spike protein, and the dominant responses were in regions 160-218 and 743-854. Participants were mostly white British, with more females than males. The authors suggested clonal diversity may have been underestimated.

The CDR3 regions of human TCRbeta chains were subjected to immunosequencing. Per the original workflow: TCRs in the repertoires were compared against a reference library of SARS-CoV-2-specific TCRs that had been generated with the MIRA antigen-specificity platform. Breadth meant the fraction of unique TCRs that were SARS-CoV-2-associated, whereas depth meant the fraction of total T cells that were SARS-CoV-2-associated. Each spike-specific TCR was assigned to its reactive spike region and to a CD4 or CD8 class using the MIRA data. Log10-transformed breadth and depth values were compared by one-way ANOVA with Sidak's multiple comparisons tests. This is the immuneACCESS table as TCRdb keeps it, with only in-frame sequences that have V and J called. A part of the clones is gone; compared with another copy, unresolved V genes explain less than half, and the rest is unexplained. The D gene and trimming were derived from the DNA, and the V and J assignments and clone size from that table. This sample gives 120,000 to 150,000 clones in total; 89% of them show up just once. The ten top clones hold about 5% of the sample.

What this sample's time point label stands for: baseline before first vaccination. Samples from vaccinated people were obtained from the UK trials COV001 and COV002, which included a single-blind randomized controlled phase 2/3 trial of AZD1222 (ChAdOx1 nCoV-19) in healthy adults. For TCRbeta chain sequencing, PBMC samples from trial participants were taken at day 0 and at day 28 after the second dose. The receptor was isolated from an adult in good health. This chain joins TRBV2 to TRBJ1-6; 7 bases in the middle match TRBD1. The source was peripheral blood, collected on day 0 of AZD1222 vaccination. The sequenced DNA: TGTGCCAGCACCGGACAGGCAAGCTCACCCCTCCACTTT. Its coded protein is CASTGQASSPLHF.